This T cell receptor (beta chain) was identified during a study of T cells in Graves' hyperthyroidism and ophthalmopathy. Study-level findings and limits: In the blood, most expanded thyroid clonotypes above 0.001 appeared as well.

RNA transcripts served as the template for amplifying TCR beta CDR3 regions. Researchers ran a first-round RT-PCR on the TCR CDR3 using the HTBI primer set. TCRdb passed the multiplex PCR reads through MiXCR, listing each CDR3 protein once. The table has 700,000 or so distinct CDR3 sequences, roughly 15% seen once. The germline V gene has CDR1 MDHEN and CDR2 SYDVKM. This CDR3 is built from 17 residues. The ends lost 6 bases at V and 9 bases at J; junction bases unmatched: 12. This clonotype came up many times. The antigen remains unidentified. Patients aged 18 to 65 had newly diagnosed hyperthyroidism lasting under 2 months. A roughly 10 ml volume of fresh peripheral blood provided the PBMCs.

The sample was blood. The clonotype comes from a man aged 18 to 29 with Graves' hyperthyroidism. This chain uses TRBV28 with TRBJ2-1; 15 nucleotides agree with TRBD2. The CDR3 here is CASRTSGLAGGPIEQFF. CDR3 DNA sequence: TGTGCCAGCAGAACTTCCGGACTAGCGGGAGGGCCAATTGAGCAGTTCTTC.